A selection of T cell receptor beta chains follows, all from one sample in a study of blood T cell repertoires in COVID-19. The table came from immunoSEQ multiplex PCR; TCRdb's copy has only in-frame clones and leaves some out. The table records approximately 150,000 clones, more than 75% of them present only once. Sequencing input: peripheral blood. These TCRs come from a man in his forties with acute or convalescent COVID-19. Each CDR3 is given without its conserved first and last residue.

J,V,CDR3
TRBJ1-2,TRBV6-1,ASSEASYGYT
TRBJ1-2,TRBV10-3,AISEGTGVKGYT
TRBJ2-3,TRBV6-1,ASSERGGGNTQY
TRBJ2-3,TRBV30,AWTASGGTDTQY
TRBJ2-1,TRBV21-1,ASSKLNNEQF
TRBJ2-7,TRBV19,ASSLGQGYEQY
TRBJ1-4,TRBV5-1,ASSLAGSRDEKLF
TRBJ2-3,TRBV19,ASSIEGGGDTQY
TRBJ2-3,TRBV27,ASSARSRGLRADTQY
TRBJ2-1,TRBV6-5,ASTRVYPYNEQF
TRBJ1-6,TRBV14,ASSPDMPNSPLH
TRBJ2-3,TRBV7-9,ASSFKLAEQY
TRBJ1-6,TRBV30,AWSAHSGDNSPLH
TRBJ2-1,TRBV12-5,ASGSGQGRASEQF
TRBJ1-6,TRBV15,ATSTSTGGSYSPLH
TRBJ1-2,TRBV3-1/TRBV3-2,ASSPGTGSGYGYT
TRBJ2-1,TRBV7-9,ASSPPRYNEQF